The clone carrying this T cell receptor (beta chain) was seen repeatedly, ten times or more. The data derive from a study of breast tumors, draining lymph nodes, adjacent tissues. MiXCR, run by TCRdb on the multiplex PCR reads, gives a single entry per CDR3 protein. This table holds over 60,000 distinct CDR3 sequences, about 40% found once. The CDR3 extends over 14 amino acids. V lost 3 bases and J lost 2, with 8 bases in between. Germline CDR1 and CDR2: MDHEN and SYDVKM. The rearrangement links TRBV28 to TRBJ2-1; maybe TRBD2 (6 bases). Material for sequencing was breast tumor tissue. This receptor was identified in a female donor with breast cancer. Some clones in this sample may be carry-over from other donors' samples. The CDR3: CASSFSGAYNEQFF. CDR3 DNA sequence: TGTGCCAGCAGTTTCTCGGGGGCCTACAATGAGCAGTTCTTC.